These 2 T cell receptor beta chains were all obtained from the same sample, sequenced in a study of shared clonotypes between healthy human individuals. Naive CD8 cells, CD45RO-negative and positively selected for CCR7, excluded terminally differentiated effector memory CD45RA+ cells. TCRdb's copy holds only in-frame clones and misses some; the assay was immunoSEQ multiplex PCR. The sample has roughly 2.1 million clones; about 93% are singletons. The specimen sequenced was naive CD8+ T cells from PBMCs. Receptors were obtained from a young man in good health. Some clones in this sample may be carry-over from other donors' samples.

This sequence joins TRBV27 and TRBJ1-1; no clear D. In germline, CDR1 is MNHEY, CDR2 SMNVEV (reference sequence). Trimming left V 5 bases short and J 5 bases short, with 12 bases between. The CDR3 consists of 13 residues. CDR3 region: CASSPYGLTEAFF. The CDR3 region has the DNA TGTGCCAGCAGTCCTTATGGCCTTACTGAAGCTTTCTTT.

Details on this clone: Other DNA sequences in this sample translate to the same CDR3. The rearrangement uses TRBV27 and TRBJ2-7; 11 nucleotides align to TRBD2. The V gene end was trimmed by 5 bases and the J gene end by 4 bases; junction bases not matched to a gene: 4. The CDR3 is 14 residues long. Germline V lookup: CDR1 MNHEY, CDR2 SMNVEV (reference sequence). Written as DNA, the CDR3 is TGTGCCAGCAGTCCGGGGACTAGCGGTTACGAGCAGTACTTC. Encoded protein: CASSPGTSGYEQYF.